This is a list of T cell receptor beta chains from one sample in a study of T cell clones after liver transplantation. The table came from immunoSEQ multiplex PCR; TCRdb's copy has only in-frame clones and leaves some out. Of around 60,000 clones listed, 71% are singletons. The input for sequencing was CD4+ T cells from blood, taken before liver transplant. These TCRs come from a human donor who received a liver transplant. Both conserved end residues are part of each CDR3. A D gene is named only where the DNA matches it firmly. Clone size, where shown, is once, few, many, or a class for clones that have expanded.

V gene,clone size,D gene,J gene,CDR3 DNA,CDR3 protein
TRBV7-9,NA,NA,TRBJ2-2,TGTGCCAGCAGCTTAGCTCCGGGCACCGGGGAGCTGTTTTTT,CASSLAPGTGELFF
TRBV7-6,NA,TRBD1,TRBJ2-3,TGTGCCAGCAGCTTAATACAGGGGGAGGATACGCAGTATTTT,CASSLIQGEDTQYF
TRBV18,NA,NA,TRBJ2-7,TGTGCCAGCTCTCTTAGCGGTAACTACGAGCAGTACTTC,CASSLSGNYEQYF
TRBV11-3,once,NA,TRBJ1-1,TGTGCCAGCAGCTTAGAAGGGGACACTGAAGCTTTCTTT,CASSLEGDTEAFF
TRBV5-6,NA,NA,TRBJ2-7,TGTGCCAGCAGCTTGTATACAGACGAGCAGTACTTC,CASSLYTDEQYF
TRBV5-4,NA,TRBD1,TRBJ1-6,TGTGCCGGTATGACAGGGTTGGGCCTTAATTCACCCCTCCACTTT,CAGMTGLGLNSPLHF
TRBV6-5,NA,NA,TRBJ1-5,TGTGCCAGCAGTTACCGTTGGCAGGGAATTGGTCAGCCCCAGCATTTT,CASSYRWQGIGQPQHF
TRBV18,NA,NA,TRBJ1-1,TGTGCCAGCTCACCACCAACGACACCTGAAGCTTTCTTT,CASSPPTTPEAFF
TRBV11-2,NA,NA,TRBJ1-6,TGTGCCAGCAGCTTAGATGGGGGGGGAAGTTCACCCCTCCACTTT,CASSLDGGGSSPLHF
TRBV7-2,once,NA,TRBJ1-3,TGTGCCACCAAGGGGGGGGTCAGGGGATCGGGAAACACCATATATTTT,CATKGGVRGSGNTIYF
TRBV5-4,NA,TRBD2,TRBJ2-1,TGTGCCAGCAGCTTGGAGGTGGGGAGGGCTTACAATGAGCAGTTCTTC,CASSLEVGRAYNEQFF
TRBV7-3,few,NA,TRBJ2-5,TGTGCCAGCAGCTTAACGGCTAGTGAAGAGACCCAGTACTTC,CASSLTASEETQYF
TRBV6-1,NA,TRBD1,TRBJ2-2,TGTGCCAGCAGCAGACAGGGGGGCACCGGGGAGCTGTTTTTT,CASSRQGGTGELFF
TRBV5-1,NA,NA,TRBJ1-5,TGCGCCAGCAGCCTCCAGGGTAGTAGCAATCAGCCCCAGCATTTT,CASSLQGSSNQPQHF
TRBV5-4,NA,NA,TRBJ2-7,TGTGCCAGCAGCTCGAAGACAGAATCGGGCGAGCAGTACTTC,CASSSKTESGEQYF
TRBV10-2,NA,NA,TRBJ2-7,TGCGCCAGCCGGGACAAAGACTACGAGCAGTACTTC,CASRDKDYEQYF
TRBV29-1,NA,TRBD1,TRBJ2-1,TGCAGCGTTGAACAGGGGGTTAATGAGCAGTTCTTC,CSVEQGVNEQFF
TRBV4-1,NA,TRBD1,TRBJ1-2,TGCGCCAGCAGCCAGGGACCCTACAGGGGAATAAGGTACGGCTACACCTTC,CASSQGPYRGIRYGYTF
TRBV5-1,NA,TRBD1,TRBJ2-1,TGCGCCAGCAGCTTGGGAGGTCAGGGGGCCTACAATGAGCAGTTCTTC,CASSLGGQGAYNEQFF
TRBV5-1,NA,NA,TRBJ2-3,TGCGCCAGCAGGGTCGGAGGGGGCACAGATACGCAGTATTTT,CASRVGGGTDTQYF
TRBV18,NA,TRBD1,TRBJ2-7,TGTGCCAGCTCACCACCTTCGACAGGGGGCAGGGAGCAGTACTTC,CASSPPSTGGREQYF
TRBV7-2,NA,TRBD2,TRBJ2-1,TGTGCCAGCAGCTCTTCTAGCGGGTACAATGAGCAGTTCTTC,CASSSSSGYNEQFF
TRBV5-5,NA,NA,TRBJ1-2,TGTGCCAGCAGCACCGACGGAGGCTATGGCTACACCTTC,CASSTDGGYGYTF
TRBV6-5,NA,TRBD1,TRBJ1-4,TGTGCCAGCAGTTCCGGGACAGGTGGCGAAAAACTGTTTTTT,CASSSGTGGEKLFF
TRBV13,NA,TRBD1,TRBJ2-5,TGTGCCAGCAGCCTCATTGGGGACAGGGGTTTCGAAGAGACCCAGTACTTC,CASSLIGDRGFEETQYF
TRBV10-3,NA,TRBD1,TRBJ2-7,TGTGCCATCAGTGAGCCGGGACAGGGGGGATCCTACGAGCAGTACTTC,CAISEPGQGGSYEQYF
TRBV6-1,NA,TRBD1,TRBJ1-5,TGTGCCAGCAGTACAGGGGTGTACAATCAGCCCCAGCATTTT,CASSTGVYNQPQHF
TRBV27,NA,NA,TRBJ1-2,TGTGCCAGCAGTCCCGGGATAGTCCCTAACTATGGCTACACCTTC,CASSPGIVPNYGYTF
TRBV6-5,NA,TRBD2,TRBJ2-3,TGTGCCAGCAGTACCCCGGGACTAGCATCAGATACGCAGTATTTT,CASSTPGLASDTQYF
TRBV11-3,few,TRBD2,TRBJ2-2,TGTGCCAGCAGCTTAATCTGGGCCAGCGGGGGAACCGGGGAGCTGTTTTTT,CASSLIWASGGTGELFF
TRBV7-3,NA,TRBD1,TRBJ2-5,TGTGCCAGCAGCGCCTCCGGGACAGGGGGAGAGACCCAGTACTTC,CASSASGTGGETQYF
TRBV2,NA,TRBD1,TRBJ1-1,TGTGCCAGCTTAGAACAGGGGGCGCCGCCTTTAGCTTTCTTT,CASLEQGAPPLAFF
TRBV7-2,medium-sized,NA,TRBJ1-2,TGTGCCAGCACCCCCGGGTTCGGGGTCAGTGGAGGCTACACCTTC,CASTPGFGVSGGYTF
TRBV14,NA,TRBD2,TRBJ2-5,TGTGCCAGCAGCCTTGGACTAGCCTACTCCCAAGAGACCCAGTACTTC,CASSLGLAYSQETQYF
TRBV7-8,NA,NA,TRBJ1-1,TGTGCCAGCAGCCCGGAGGACGGGGCTTTCTTT,CASSPEDGAFF
TRBV7-9,NA,TRBD2,TRBJ2-4,TGTGCCAGCAGCTTAAACGGGGAGGGCATTCAGTACTTC,CASSLNGEGIQYF
TRBV10-2,NA,TRBD1,TRBJ1-2,TGCGCCAGCAGACGCGACAGGGGGTCGGACTATGGCTACACCTTC,CASRRDRGSDYGYTF
TRBV9,NA,NA,TRBJ2-4,TGTGCCAGCAGCGTGGACACGTTAAACATTCAGTACTTC,CASSVDTLNIQYF
TRBV5-6,many,TRBD1,TRBJ2-2,TGTGCCAGCAGCTTGAAGGTCCAGGGGGCCACCGGGGAGCTGTTTTTT,CASSLKVQGATGELFF
TRBV9,once,NA,TRBJ2-7,TGTGCCAGCAGCCCCTACCGAAACAGGGGAGGATACGAGCAGTACTTC,CASSPYRNRGGYEQYF
TRBV19,NA,NA,TRBJ2-7,TGTGCCAGTAGGCTAGTGTCAATGCCTTCCTACGAGCAGTACTTC,CASRLVSMPSYEQYF
TRBV28,NA,NA,TRBJ1-6,TGTGCCAGCAGTCTCAGGGTATCCTATAATTCACCCCTCCACTTT,CASSLRVSYNSPLHF
TRBV21-1,NA,NA,TRBJ2-7,TGTGCCAGCAGCAAAGTGCGGGACGGCAGCCCCTACGAGCAGTACTTC,CASSKVRDGSPYEQYF
TRBV23-1,few,TRBD2,TRBJ2-3,TGCGCCAGCAGTCGGCTAGCGGGGGCCCAGCGTGGCACAGATACGCAGTATTTT,CASSRLAGAQRGTDTQYF
TRBV7-9,NA,NA,TRBJ1-1,TGTGCCAGCAGCTTATCTCGTCGGTACTCGAACACTGAAGCTTTCTTT,CASSLSRRYSNTEAFF
TRBV11-3,many,NA,TRBJ2-7,TGTGCCAGCAGTGCCGGCAGGGGATCCTACGAGCAGTACTTC,CASSAGRGSYEQYF
TRBV2,once,TRBD2,TRBJ2-3,TGTGCCAGCAATAGCGGGGCCATCACAGATACGCAGTATTTT,CASNSGAITDTQYF
TRBV19,NA,TRBD2,TRBJ2-1,TGTGCCAGTAGTGCCCGGGGGGGGCGGAATGAGCAGTTCTTC,CASSARGGRNEQFF
TRBV30,NA,NA,TRBJ2-3,TGTGCCTGGAGCGCGCTGGATACGCAGTATTTT,CAWSALDTQYF
TRBV7-2,NA,TRBD2,TRBJ2-3,TGTGCCAGCAGCTTAGCAGGGACTAGCGGCCCAGATACGCAGTATTTT,CASSLAGTSGPDTQYF
TRBV11-2,NA,NA,TRBJ2-3,TGTGCCAGCAGCTTATTACGGGGGAGGTCTACAGATACGCAGTATTTT,CASSLLRGRSTDTQYF
TRBV11-1,medium-sized,TRBD2,TRBJ2-7,TGTGCCAGCAGCTCGTCCGGGGGGGCCCAGTACGAGCAGTACTTC,CASSSSGGAQYEQYF
TRBV9,NA,TRBD2,TRBJ2-7,TGTGCCAGCAGCGTCGGGACTACAGCCTCCTACGAGCAGTACTTC,CASSVGTTASYEQYF
TRBV7-6,NA,TRBD1,TRBJ2-5,TGTGCCAGCAGCTCTCAGGGGGCGATGGAGACCCAGTACTTC,CASSSQGAMETQYF
TRBV11-2,NA,NA,TRBJ2-7,TGTGCCAGCAGCCAAGACAGGCAGACCTACGAGCAGTACTTC,CASSQDRQTYEQYF
TRBV6-5,NA,NA,TRBJ1-5,TGTGCCAGCAGTTACTCGCTCTATAGCAATCAGCCCCAGCATTTT,CASSYSLYSNQPQHF